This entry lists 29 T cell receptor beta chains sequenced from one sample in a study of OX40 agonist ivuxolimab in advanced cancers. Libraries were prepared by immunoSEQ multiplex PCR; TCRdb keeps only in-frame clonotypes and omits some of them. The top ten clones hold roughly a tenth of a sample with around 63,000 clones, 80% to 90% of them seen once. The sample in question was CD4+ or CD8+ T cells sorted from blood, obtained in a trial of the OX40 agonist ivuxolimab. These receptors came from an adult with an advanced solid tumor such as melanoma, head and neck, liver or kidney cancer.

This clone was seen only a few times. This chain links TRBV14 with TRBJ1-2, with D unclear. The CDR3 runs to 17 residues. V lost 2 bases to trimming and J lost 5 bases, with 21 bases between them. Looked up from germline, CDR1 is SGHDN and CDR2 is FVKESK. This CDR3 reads CASSQRGTVRGEYGYTF. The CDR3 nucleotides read TGTGCCAGCAGCCAAAGAGGAACGGTGAGAGGAGAGTATGGCTACACCTTC.

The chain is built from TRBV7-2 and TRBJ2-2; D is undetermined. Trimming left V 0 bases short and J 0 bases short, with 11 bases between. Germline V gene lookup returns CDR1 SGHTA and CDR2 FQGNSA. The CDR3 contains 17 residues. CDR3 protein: CASSLAARTANTGELFF. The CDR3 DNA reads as TGTGCCAGCAGCTTAGCGGCCAGGACGGCGAACACCGGGGAGCTGTTTTTT.

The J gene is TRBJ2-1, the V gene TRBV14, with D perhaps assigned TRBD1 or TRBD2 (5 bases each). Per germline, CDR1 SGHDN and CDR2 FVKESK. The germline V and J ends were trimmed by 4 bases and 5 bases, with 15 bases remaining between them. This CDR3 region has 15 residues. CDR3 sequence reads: CASSRPPGPNNEQFF. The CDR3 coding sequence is TGTGCCAGCAGCCGACCACCGGGACCCAACAATGAGCAGTTCTTC.

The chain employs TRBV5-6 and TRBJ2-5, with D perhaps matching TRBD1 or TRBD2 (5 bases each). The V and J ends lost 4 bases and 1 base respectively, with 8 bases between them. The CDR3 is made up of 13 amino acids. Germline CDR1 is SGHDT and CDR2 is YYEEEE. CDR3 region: CASSGGTQETQYF. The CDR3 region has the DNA TGTGCCAGCAGCGGGGGAACCCAAGAGACCCAGTACTTC.

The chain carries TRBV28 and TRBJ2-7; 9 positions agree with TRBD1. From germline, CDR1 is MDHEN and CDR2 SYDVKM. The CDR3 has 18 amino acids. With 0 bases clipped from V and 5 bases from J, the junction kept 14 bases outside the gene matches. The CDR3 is CASSLWRLSGTGSHEQYF. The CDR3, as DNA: TGTGCCAGCAGTTTATGGAGGTTGTCGGGGACAGGGTCCCACGAGCAGTACTTC.

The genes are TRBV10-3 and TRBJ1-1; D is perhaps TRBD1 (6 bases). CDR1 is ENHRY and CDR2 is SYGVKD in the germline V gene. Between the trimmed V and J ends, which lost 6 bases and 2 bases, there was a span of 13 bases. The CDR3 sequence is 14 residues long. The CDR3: CAIRDSGHNTEAFF. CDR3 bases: TGTGCCATCAGAGACTCGGGACACAACACTGAAGCTTTCTTT.

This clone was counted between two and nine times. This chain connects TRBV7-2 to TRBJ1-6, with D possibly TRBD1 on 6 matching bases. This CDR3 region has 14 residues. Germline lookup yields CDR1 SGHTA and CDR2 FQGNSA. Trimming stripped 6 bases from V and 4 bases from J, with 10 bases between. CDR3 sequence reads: CASSQGTYNSPLHF. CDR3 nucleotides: TGTGCCAGCAGTCAGGGGACTTATAATTCACCCCTCCACTTT. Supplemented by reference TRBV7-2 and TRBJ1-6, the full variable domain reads GAGVSQSPSNKVTEKGKDVELRCDPISGHTALYWYRQSLGQGLEFLIYFQGNSAPDKSGLPSDRFSAERTGGSVSTLTIQRTQQEDSAVYLCASSQGTYNSPLHFGNGTRLTVT.

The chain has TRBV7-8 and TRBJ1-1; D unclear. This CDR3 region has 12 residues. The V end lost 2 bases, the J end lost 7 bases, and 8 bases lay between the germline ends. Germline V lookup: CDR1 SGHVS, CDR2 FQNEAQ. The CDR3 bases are TGTGCCAGCAGCTTACGCCCAGTTGAAGCTTTCTTT. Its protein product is CASSLRPVEAFF.

The DNA for the CDR3 is TGCGCCAGCAGCTTCCGAACTAGCGGATACACAGATACGCAGTATTTT. Translating it yields CASSFRTSGYTDTQYF. The chain links TRBV5-1 to TRBJ2-3; 8 bases fit TRBD2. Looked up from germline, CDR1 is SGHRS and CDR2 is YFSETQ. V gave up 2 bases and J gave up 2 bases; unmatched junction bases: 7. This CDR3 comprises 16 residues.

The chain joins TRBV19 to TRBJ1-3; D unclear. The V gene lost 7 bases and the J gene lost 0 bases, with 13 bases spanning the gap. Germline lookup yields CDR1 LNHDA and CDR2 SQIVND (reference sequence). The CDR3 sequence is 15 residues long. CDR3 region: CASTDGLISGNTIYF. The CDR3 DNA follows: TGTGCCAGTACCGACGGTCTAATCTCTGGAAACACCATATATTTT.

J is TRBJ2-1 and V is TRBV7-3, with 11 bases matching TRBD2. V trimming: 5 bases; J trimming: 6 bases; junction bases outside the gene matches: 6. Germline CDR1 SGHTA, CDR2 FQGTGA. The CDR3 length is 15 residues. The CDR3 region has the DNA TGTGCCAGCAGCCCGACTAGCGGGATAATCAATGAGCAGTTCTTC. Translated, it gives CASSPTSGIINEQFF.

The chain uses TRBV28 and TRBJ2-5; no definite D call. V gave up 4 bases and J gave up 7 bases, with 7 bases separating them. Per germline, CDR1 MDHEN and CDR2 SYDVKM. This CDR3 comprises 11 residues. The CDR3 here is CASSSSWTQYF. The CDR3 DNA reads TGTGCCAGCAGTTCTTCTTGGACCCAGTACTTC.

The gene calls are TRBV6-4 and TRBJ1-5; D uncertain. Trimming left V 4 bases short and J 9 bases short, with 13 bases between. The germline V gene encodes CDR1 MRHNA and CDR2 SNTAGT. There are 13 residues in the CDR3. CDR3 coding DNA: TGTGCCAGCAGTGCGTGGCAGGTGGGGCCCCAGCATTTT. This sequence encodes CASSAWQVGPQHF.

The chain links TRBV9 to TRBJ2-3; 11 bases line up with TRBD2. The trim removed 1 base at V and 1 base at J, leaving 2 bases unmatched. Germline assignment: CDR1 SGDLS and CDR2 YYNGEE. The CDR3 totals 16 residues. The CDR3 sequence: CASSVIAGGGTDTQYF. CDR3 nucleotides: TGTGCCAGCAGCGTAATAGCGGGAGGGGGCACAGATACGCAGTATTTT.

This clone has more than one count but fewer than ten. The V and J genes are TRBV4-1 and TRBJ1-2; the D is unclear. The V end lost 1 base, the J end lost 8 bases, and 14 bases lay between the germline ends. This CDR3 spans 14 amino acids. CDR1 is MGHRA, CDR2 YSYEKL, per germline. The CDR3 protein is CASSQVGLRVGYTF. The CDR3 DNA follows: TGCGCCAGCAGCCAAGTGGGGTTAAGAGTGGGCTACACCTTC.

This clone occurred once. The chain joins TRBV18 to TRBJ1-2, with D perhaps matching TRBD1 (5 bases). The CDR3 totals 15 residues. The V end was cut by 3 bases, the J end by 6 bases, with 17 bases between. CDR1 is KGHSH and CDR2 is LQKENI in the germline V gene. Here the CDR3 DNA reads TGTGCCAGCTCACCTCTCGACAGAAACCTCAATGGCTACACCTTC. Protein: CASSPLDRNLNGYTF.

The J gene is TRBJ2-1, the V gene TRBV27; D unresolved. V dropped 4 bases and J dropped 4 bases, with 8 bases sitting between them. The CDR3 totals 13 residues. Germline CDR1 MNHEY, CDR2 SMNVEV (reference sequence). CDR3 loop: CASSYSTYNEQFF. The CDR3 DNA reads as TGTGCCAGCAGTTATAGCACGTACAATGAGCAGTTCTTC.

For the CDR3, the DNA is TGTGCCATCAGCAAGACTAGCGGGAGGACCTACGAGCAGTACTTC. Translating gives CAISKTSGRTYEQYF. The chain has TRBV10-3 and TRBJ2-7; 13 nucleotides agree with TRBD2. CDR1 and CDR2 (germline): ENHRY, SYGVKD. V shed 6 bases and J 2 bases; nucleotides not matched to a gene: 4. The CDR3 contains 15 residues.

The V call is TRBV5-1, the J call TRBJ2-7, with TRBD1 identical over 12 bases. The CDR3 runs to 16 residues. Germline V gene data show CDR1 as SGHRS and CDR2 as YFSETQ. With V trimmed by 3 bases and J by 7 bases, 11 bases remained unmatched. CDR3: CASSSLGQGASREQYF. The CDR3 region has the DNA TGCGCCAGCAGCTCGTTGGGACAGGGGGCTTCGAGGGAGCAGTACTTC. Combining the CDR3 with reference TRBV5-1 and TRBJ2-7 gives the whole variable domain KAGVTQTPRYLIKTRGQQVTLSCSPISGHRSVSWYQQTPGQGLQFLFEYFSETQRNKGNFPGRFSGRQFSNSRSEMNVSTLELGDSALYLCASSSLGQGASREQYFGPGTRLTVT.

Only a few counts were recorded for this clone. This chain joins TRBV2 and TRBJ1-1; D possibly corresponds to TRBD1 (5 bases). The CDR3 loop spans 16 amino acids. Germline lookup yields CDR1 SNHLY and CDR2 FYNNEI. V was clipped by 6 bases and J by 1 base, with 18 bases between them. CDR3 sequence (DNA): TGTGCCAGCAGGCGGGACCGACTCTCTCGGAACACTGAAGCTTTCTTT. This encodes CASRRDRLSRNTEAFF.

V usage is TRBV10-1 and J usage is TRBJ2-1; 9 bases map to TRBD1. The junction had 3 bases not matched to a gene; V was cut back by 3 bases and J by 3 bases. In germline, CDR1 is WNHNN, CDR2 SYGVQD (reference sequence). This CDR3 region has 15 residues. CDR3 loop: CASSEQGADYNEQFF. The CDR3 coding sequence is TGCGCCAGCAGTGAACAGGGGGCTGACTACAATGAGCAGTTCTTC.

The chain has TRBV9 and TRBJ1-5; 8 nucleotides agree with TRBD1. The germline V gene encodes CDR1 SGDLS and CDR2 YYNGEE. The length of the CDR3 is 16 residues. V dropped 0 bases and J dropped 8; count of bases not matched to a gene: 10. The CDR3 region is CASSVGTGFGAEPQHF. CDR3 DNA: TGTGCCAGCAGCGTAGGGACAGGGTTCGGGGCGGAGCCCCAGCATTTT.

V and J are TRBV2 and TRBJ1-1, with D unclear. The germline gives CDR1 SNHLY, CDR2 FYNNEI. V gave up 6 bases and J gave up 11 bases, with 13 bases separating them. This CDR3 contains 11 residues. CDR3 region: CASSQAGWAFF. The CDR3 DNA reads TGTGCCAGCAGCCAGGCGGGTTGGGCTTTCTTT.

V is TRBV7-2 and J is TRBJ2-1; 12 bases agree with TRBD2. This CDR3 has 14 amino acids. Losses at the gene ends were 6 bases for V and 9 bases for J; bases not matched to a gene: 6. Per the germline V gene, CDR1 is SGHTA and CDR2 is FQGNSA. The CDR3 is CASRPGLAGLEQFF. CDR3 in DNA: TGTGCCAGCAGACCCGGACTAGCGGGACTTGAGCAGTTCTTC.

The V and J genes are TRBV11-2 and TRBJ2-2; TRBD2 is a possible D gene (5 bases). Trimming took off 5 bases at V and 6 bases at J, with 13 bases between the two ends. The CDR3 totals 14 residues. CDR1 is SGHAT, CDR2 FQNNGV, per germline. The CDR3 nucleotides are TGTGCCAGCAGCCCAAGAGGGTATGCCGGGGAGCTGTTTTTT. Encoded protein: CASSPRGYAGELFF.

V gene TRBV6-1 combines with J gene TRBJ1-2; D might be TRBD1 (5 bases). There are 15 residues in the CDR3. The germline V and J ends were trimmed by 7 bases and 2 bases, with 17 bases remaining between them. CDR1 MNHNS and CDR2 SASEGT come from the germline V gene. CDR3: CASILQGTLNYGYTF. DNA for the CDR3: TGTGCCAGCATCCTCCAGGGAACACTAAACTATGGCTACACCTTC.

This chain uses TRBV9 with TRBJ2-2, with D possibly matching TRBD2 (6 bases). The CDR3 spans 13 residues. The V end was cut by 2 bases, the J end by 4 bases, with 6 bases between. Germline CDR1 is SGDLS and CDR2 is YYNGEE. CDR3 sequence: CASSVGGTGELFF. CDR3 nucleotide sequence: TGTGCCAGCAGCGTGGGGGGCACCGGGGAGCTGTTTTTT. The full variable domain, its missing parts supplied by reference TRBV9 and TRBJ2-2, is DSGVTQTPKHLITATGQRVTLRCSPRSGDLSVYWYQQSLDQGLQFLIQYYNGEERAKGNILERFSAQQFPDLHSELNLSSLELGDSALYFCASSVGGTGELFFGEGSRLTVL.

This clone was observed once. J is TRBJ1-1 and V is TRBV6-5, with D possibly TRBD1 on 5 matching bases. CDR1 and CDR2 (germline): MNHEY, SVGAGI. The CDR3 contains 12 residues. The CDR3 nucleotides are TGTGCATCCCAGAGGGGGAACACTGAAGCTTTCTTT. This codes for CASQRGNTEAFF.

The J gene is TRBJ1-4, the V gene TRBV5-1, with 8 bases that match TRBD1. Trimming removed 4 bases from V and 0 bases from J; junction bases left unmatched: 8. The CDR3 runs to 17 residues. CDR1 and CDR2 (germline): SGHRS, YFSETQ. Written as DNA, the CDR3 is TGCGCCAGCAGCCCCAACGGACAGGGTGCAACTAATGAAAAACTGTTTTTT. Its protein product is CASSPNGQGATNEKLFF.